This T cell receptor beta chain emerged from a study of identical twins. Study results and limitations: In drawing conclusions, the study used cross-sectional statistical analysis and did not follow the same donors.

From the 5' RACE reads, TCRdb called clonotypes with MiXCR, one entry per CDR3 protein. This table holds 240,000 or so distinct CDR3 sequences, over 9.5% found once. The CDR3 is 17 amino acids. V was trimmed by 7 bases and J by 0 bases, leaving 19 bases between them. This clonotype occurred many times. Its antigen is still unknown. The sequence derives from a man aged 50 or older in good health. This chain joins TRBV12-3 or TRBV12-4 and TRBJ2-4; the D is unclear. The sequenced sample consisted of memory T cells sorted from blood. The CDR3 bases are TGTGCCAGCACGAACCACAGAACTATTCTAGCCAAAAACATTCAGTACTTC. It yields the protein CASTNHRTILAKNIQYF.